This is a list of T cell receptor beta chains from one sample in a study of blood T cell repertoires in COVID-19. Some clones are missing from TCRdb's copy, which holds only in-frame ones; the method was immunoSEQ multiplex PCR. The profile covers approximately 190,000 clones, with 80% to 90% appearing a single time and 5.9% taken by the ten largest. The specimen sequenced was peripheral blood. These receptors came from a man older than 75 with acute or convalescent COVID-19. The conserved cysteine and the conserved F or W are not part of the CDR3 here. The order of the fields is clone size, V gene, D gene, J gene, CDR3 protein. D genes are given only for firm matches. Size is stated for part of the rows, as once, few or many counts, or as a class when the clone is expanded.

abundance: -; v_gene: TRBV30; d_gene: -; j_gene: TRBJ2-7; CDR3aa: AWSTLVGYEQY
abundance: -; v_gene: TRBV15; d_gene: -; j_gene: TRBJ1-4; CDR3aa: ATTSAGLREKLF
abundance: many; v_gene: TRBV29-1; d_gene: TRBD1; j_gene: TRBJ2-2; CDR3aa: SVGLQGAVTGELF
abundance: -; v_gene: TRBV19; d_gene: -; j_gene: TRBJ2-1; CDR3aa: ASSRGSRVSYNEQF
abundance: -; v_gene: TRBV2; d_gene: TRBD1; j_gene: TRBJ2-7; CDR3aa: ASRDRVGQGAYEQY
abundance: -; v_gene: TRBV9; d_gene: -; j_gene: TRBJ1-6; CDR3aa: ASSVRGSNSPLH
abundance: -; v_gene: TRBV19; d_gene: TRBD1; j_gene: TRBJ1-6; CDR3aa: ASRIGQGPINSPLH
abundance: -; v_gene: TRBV5-4; d_gene: -; j_gene: TRBJ2-1; CDR3aa: ASSLASGAVYNEQF
abundance: -; v_gene: TRBV19; d_gene: -; j_gene: TRBJ2-7; CDR3aa: ASSIAAATDYEQY
abundance: -; v_gene: TRBV11-2; d_gene: TRBD2; j_gene: TRBJ2-2; CDR3aa: ASSSTSGRYTGELF
abundance: -; v_gene: TRBV6-1; d_gene: TRBD1; j_gene: TRBJ2-1; CDR3aa: ASSDVQGIVQF
abundance: -; v_gene: TRBV19; d_gene: -; j_gene: TRBJ2-1; CDR3aa: ASSAPGTLRHEQF
abundance: -; v_gene: TRBV7-9; d_gene: -; j_gene: TRBJ1-1; CDR3aa: ASSLVGGMTEAF
abundance: -; v_gene: TRBV29-1; d_gene: -; j_gene: TRBJ1-5; CDR3aa: SVELPGNQPQH
abundance: -; v_gene: TRBV19; d_gene: TRBD1; j_gene: TRBJ1-1; CDR3aa: ASSTQLDRGAAF
abundance: -; v_gene: TRBV10-3; d_gene: TRBD2; j_gene: TRBJ2-3; CDR3aa: AISDLEAGGPVDTQY
abundance: -; v_gene: TRBV3-1/TRBV3-2; d_gene: TRBD1; j_gene: TRBJ1-4; CDR3aa: ASSPMAGQVNEKLF
abundance: -; v_gene: TRBV5-1; d_gene: TRBD2; j_gene: TRBJ2-3; CDR3aa: ASSLGTSGNLPDTQY
abundance: -; v_gene: TRBV14; d_gene: TRBD1; j_gene: TRBJ2-5; CDR3aa: ASSRVGGQGETQY
abundance: -; v_gene: TRBV28; d_gene: -; j_gene: TRBJ1-5; CDR3aa: ASRAGLRDQPQH
abundance: -; v_gene: TRBV28; d_gene: -; j_gene: TRBJ2-3; CDR3aa: ASSSRGRITDTQY
abundance: -; v_gene: TRBV6-5; d_gene: -; j_gene: TRBJ2-7; CDR3aa: ASSYGTASSYEQY
abundance: -; v_gene: TRBV6-6; d_gene: -; j_gene: TRBJ2-7; CDR3aa: ASSPPGKPSYEQY
abundance: -; v_gene: TRBV7-3; d_gene: -; j_gene: TRBJ2-2; CDR3aa: ASSFQGQNTGELF
abundance: -; v_gene: TRBV10-3; d_gene: -; j_gene: TRBJ2-2; CDR3aa: AISAVGANGELF
abundance: -; v_gene: TRBV18; d_gene: -; j_gene: TRBJ2-1; CDR3aa: ASSPGYNEQF
abundance: few; v_gene: TRBV6-6; d_gene: TRBD1; j_gene: TRBJ1-2; CDR3aa: ASSRTGMYYT
abundance: -; v_gene: TRBV5-1; d_gene: TRBD1; j_gene: TRBJ1-1; CDR3aa: ASSLGEVRGPDEAF
abundance: -; v_gene: TRBV15; d_gene: TRBD2; j_gene: TRBJ2-1; CDR3aa: ATSKGLAGPLYNEQF
abundance: -; v_gene: TRBV19; d_gene: TRBD1; j_gene: TRBJ1-5; CDR3aa: ASSKAGTATPQH
abundance: -; v_gene: TRBV7-2; d_gene: TRBD1; j_gene: TRBJ2-2; CDR3aa: ASGDATGALTGELF
abundance: -; v_gene: TRBV7-8; d_gene: -; j_gene: TRBJ2-7; CDR3aa: ASTRGAEQY
abundance: -; v_gene: TRBV5-4; d_gene: TRBD1; j_gene: TRBJ2-2; CDR3aa: ASSAGQGVTGELF
abundance: once; v_gene: TRBV7-2; d_gene: TRBD1; j_gene: TRBJ2-2; CDR3aa: ASSPYRGFTGELF
abundance: -; v_gene: TRBV27; d_gene: TRBD1; j_gene: TRBJ1-4; CDR3aa: ASSTSNRGLGEKLF
abundance: -; v_gene: TRBV10-3; d_gene: -; j_gene: TRBJ1-2; CDR3aa: AISEDGNGYT
abundance: -; v_gene: TRBV4-2; d_gene: TRBD2; j_gene: TRBJ2-7; CDR3aa: ASSPHVSGGVYEQY
abundance: -; v_gene: TRBV27; d_gene: TRBD2; j_gene: TRBJ2-3; CDR3aa: ASSFRQLAGLAGGYGKDTQY
abundance: -; v_gene: TRBV15; d_gene: -; j_gene: TRBJ1-3; CDR3aa: ATSRQRSGNTIY
abundance: once; v_gene: TRBV6-2/TRBV6-3; d_gene: TRBD1; j_gene: TRBJ1-2; CDR3aa: ASSHKPYRQGTNYGYT
abundance: -; v_gene: TRBV25-1; d_gene: -; j_gene: TRBJ1-3; CDR3aa: ASSDPVGNTIY